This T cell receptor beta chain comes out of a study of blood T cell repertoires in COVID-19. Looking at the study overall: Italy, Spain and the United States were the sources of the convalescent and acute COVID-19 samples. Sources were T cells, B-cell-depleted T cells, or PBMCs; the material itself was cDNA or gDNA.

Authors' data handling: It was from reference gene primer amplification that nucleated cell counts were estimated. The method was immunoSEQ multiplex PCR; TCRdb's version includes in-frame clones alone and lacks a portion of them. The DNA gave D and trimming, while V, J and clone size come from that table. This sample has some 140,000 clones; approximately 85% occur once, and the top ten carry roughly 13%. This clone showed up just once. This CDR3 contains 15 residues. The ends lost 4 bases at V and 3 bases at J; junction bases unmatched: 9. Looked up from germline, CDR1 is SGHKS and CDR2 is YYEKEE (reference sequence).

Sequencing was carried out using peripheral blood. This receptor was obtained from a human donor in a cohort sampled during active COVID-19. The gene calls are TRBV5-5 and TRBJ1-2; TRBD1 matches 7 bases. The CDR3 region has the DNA TGTGCCAGCAGCCTTCCAGGACAGGTTTACTATGGCTACACCTTC. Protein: CASSLPGQVYYGYTF.